This section outlines one T cell receptor beta chain sequence together with its context. The sample is drawn from a study of blood T cell repertoires in COVID-19. The overall study: The origin of the acute and convalescent COVID-19 samples was the United States, Italy and Spain.

Assay used: immunoSEQ multiplex PCR; TCRdb lists only in-frame clones, some missing. Of around 300,000 clones listed, roughly 90% are singletons. V shed 6 bases and J 2 bases; nucleotides not matched to a gene: 5. This CDR3 is built from 14 residues. Germline V CDR1 and CDR2: SNHLY, FYNNEI. The sequence was obtained from a woman aged 30 to 39 with COVID-19, enrolled during active disease. The V and J genes are TRBV2 and TRBJ2-5, with TRBD1 identical over 8 bases. Material: peripheral blood. CDR3 amino acids: CASSRDRSQETQYF. Here the CDR3 DNA reads TGTGCCAGCAGCCGGGACAGGTCGCAAGAGACCCAGTACTTC.